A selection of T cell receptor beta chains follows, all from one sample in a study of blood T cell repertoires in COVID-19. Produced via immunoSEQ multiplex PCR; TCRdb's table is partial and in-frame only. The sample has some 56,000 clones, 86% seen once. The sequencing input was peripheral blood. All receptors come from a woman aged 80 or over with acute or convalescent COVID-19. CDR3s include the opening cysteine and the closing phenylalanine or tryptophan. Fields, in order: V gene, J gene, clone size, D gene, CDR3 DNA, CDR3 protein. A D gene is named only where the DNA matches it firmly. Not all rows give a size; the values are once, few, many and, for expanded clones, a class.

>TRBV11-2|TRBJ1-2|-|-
TGTGCCAGCAGTGGGACATCGACTAACTATGGCTACACCTTC
CASSGTSTNYGYTF
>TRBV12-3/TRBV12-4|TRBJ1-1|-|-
TGTGCCAGCAGTTCTCGGGTGAACACTGAAGCTTTCTTT
CASSSRVNTEAFF
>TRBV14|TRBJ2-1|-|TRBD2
TGTGCCAGCAGCCTGTTGGGTGGCGGGGGCTCCTACAATGAGCAGTTCTTC
CASSLLGGGGSYNEQFF
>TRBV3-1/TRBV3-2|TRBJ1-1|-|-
TGTGCCAGCAGCCAAGAGTTGGCGAACACTGAAGCTTTCTTT
CASSQELANTEAFF
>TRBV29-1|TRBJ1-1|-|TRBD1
TGCAGCGTAGGGACAGGGGCTTTGAATACTGAAGCTTTCTTT
CSVGTGALNTEAFF
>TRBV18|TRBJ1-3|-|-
TGTGCCAGCTCAACTAAAAGCGGATGGGAAAACACCATATATTTT
CASSTKSGWENTIYF
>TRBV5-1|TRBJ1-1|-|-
TGCGCCAGCAGCGAACAGGGAGTGTACGCTGAAGCTTTCTTT
CASSEQGVYAEAFF
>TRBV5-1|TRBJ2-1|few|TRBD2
TGCGCCAGCAGTTTAGCGGGGGGACTTTCCAATGAGCAGTTCTTC
CASSLAGGLSNEQFF
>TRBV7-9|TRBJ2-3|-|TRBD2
TGTGCCAGCAGCCCAGGACTAGCGGGAGTAGATACGCAGTATTTT
CASSPGLAGVDTQYF
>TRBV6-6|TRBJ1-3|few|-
TGTGCCAGCAGTTCCCACTCCCCCGGGGCTGGAAACACCATATATTTT
CASSSHSPGAGNTIYF
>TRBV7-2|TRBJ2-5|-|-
TGTGCCAGCAGCTTAATCGGGATTGGGTTCCAAGAGACCCAGTACTTC
CASSLIGIGFQETQYF
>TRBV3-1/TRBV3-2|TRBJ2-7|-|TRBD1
TGTGCCAGCAGCCAAGTGGGACAGAACTACGAGCAGTACTTC
CASSQVGQNYEQYF
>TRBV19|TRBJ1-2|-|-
TGTGCCAGTAGTACTCGCCCCGCGTTTAACTATGGCTACACCTTC
CASSTRPAFNYGYTF
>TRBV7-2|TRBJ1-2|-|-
TGTGCCAGCAGGGGTGGGGCAAGGGATGGCTACACCTTC
CASRGGARDGYTF
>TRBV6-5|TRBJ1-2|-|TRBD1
TGTGCCAGCAGTTACGACGGACAGGGCTATGGCTACACCTTC
CASSYDGQGYGYTF
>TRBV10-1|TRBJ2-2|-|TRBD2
TGCGCCAGTCGACTAGCGGAGAACACCGGGGAGCTGTTTTTT
CASRLAENTGELFF
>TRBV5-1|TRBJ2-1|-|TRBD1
TGCGCCAGCAGCTTGGTGGACAGGGGGCATCCTGAGCAGTTCTTC
CASSLVDRGHPEQFF
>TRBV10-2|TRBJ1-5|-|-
TGCGCCAGCAGAGCGACCTGGACACGGAATCAGCCCCAGCATTTT
CASRATWTRNQPQHF
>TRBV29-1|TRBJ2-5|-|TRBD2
TGCAGCGTTGGAGGGACTAGCGTGGAGACCCAGTACTTC
CSVGGTSVETQYF
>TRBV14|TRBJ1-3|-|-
TGTGCCAGCAGCCAAGTTAGAAACACCATATATTTT
CASSQVRNTIYF
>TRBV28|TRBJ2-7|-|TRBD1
TGTGCCAGCAGTCCACCCGGGACAGGGTTTGTCGAGCAGTACTTC
CASSPPGTGFVEQYF
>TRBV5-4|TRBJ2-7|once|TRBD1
TGTGCCAGCAGCGTCGGGACAGACTTCTACGAGCAGTACTTC
CASSVGTDFYEQYF
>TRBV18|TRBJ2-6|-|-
TGTGCCAGCTCACCGAGACAGACTTCCTCTGGGGCCAACGTCCTGACTTTC
CASSPRQTSSGANVLTF
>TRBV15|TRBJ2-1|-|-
TGTGCCACTGGCCCGGGACTTGCGAACAATGAGCAGTTCTTC
CATGPGLANNEQFF
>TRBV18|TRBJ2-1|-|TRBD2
TGTGCCAGCTCACCGGGACTAGCGGTTAAGCAGTTCTTC
CASSPGLAVKQFF
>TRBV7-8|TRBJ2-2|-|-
TGTGCCAGCAGCATAACTCACGGGGCCGGGGAGCTGTTTTTT
CASSITHGAGELFF
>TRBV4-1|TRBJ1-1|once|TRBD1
TGCGCCCGCAGCCGACCCCAGGGGGAAGGCACTGAAGCTTTCTTT
CARSRPQGEGTEAFF
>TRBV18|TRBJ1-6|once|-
TGTGCCAGCTCACCATCCGCAGGGTTTAATTCACCCCTCCACTTT
CASSPSAGFNSPLHF
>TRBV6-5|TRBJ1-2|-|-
TGTGCCAGCAGTTATTCGGGGGAACGTGGCTACACCTTC
CASSYSGERGYTF
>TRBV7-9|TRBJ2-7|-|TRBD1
TGTGCCAGCAGCCCAGGACAGGGGGGGACTATTACGCAGTACTTC
CASSPGQGGTITQYF
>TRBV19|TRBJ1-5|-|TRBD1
TGTGCCAGTAGCCAGACAGGGTTTTTCAATCAGCCCCAGCATTTT
CASSQTGFFNQPQHF
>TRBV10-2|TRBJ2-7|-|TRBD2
TGCGCCAGCAGAGAGACTAGCGGGGGCCCCTACGAGCAGTACTTC
CASRETSGGPYEQYF
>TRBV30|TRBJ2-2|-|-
TGTGCCTGGAGTAGGGGGAACACCGGGGAGCTGTTTTTT
CAWSRGNTGELFF
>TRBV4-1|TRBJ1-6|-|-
TGCGCCAGCAGCCAAGATGTAGCGTATAATTCACCCCTCCACTTT
CASSQDVAYNSPLHF
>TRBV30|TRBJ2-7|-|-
TGTGCCTGGAGTAGGGGCCGGGTTTCTTACGAGCAGTACTTC
CAWSRGRVSYEQYF
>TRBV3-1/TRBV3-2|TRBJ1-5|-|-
TGTGCCAGCAGCCAAGATATCGGGGGATTTAGCAATCAGCCCCAGCATTTT
CASSQDIGGFSNQPQHF
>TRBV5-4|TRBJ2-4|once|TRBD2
TGTGCCAGCAGCGAAACTAGCGGGGGGGCCAAAAACATTCAGTACTTC
CASSETSGGAKNIQYF
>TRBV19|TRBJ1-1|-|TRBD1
TGTGCCAGTAGTATTGGGACAGGGGCTGAAGCTTTCTTT
CASSIGTGAEAFF
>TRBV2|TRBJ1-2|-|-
TGTGCCAGCAGTGAAGGACGGGGGAATGGAGGCTACACCTTC
CASSEGRGNGGYTF
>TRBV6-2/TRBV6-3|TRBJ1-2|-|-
TGTGCCAGCAGTTCCGCGGGCACCTATGGCTACACCTTC
CASSSAGTYGYTF
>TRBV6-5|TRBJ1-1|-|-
TGTGCCAGCAAATACAGGATGAACACTGAAGCTTTCTTT
CASKYRMNTEAFF
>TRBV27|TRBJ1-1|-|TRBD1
TGTGCCAGCAGTTTGGGCAGGGGGCTAGCTTTCTTT
CASSLGRGLAFF
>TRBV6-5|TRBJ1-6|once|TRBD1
TGTGCCAGCAGCAGCCGGGACAGATATAATTCACCCCTCCACTTT
CASSSRDRYNSPLHF
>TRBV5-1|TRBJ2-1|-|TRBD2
TGCGCCAGCAGCTATCCCGGGACTAGCGGGAGTGCCATCTCCTACAATGAGCAGTTCTTC
CASSYPGTSGSAISYNEQFF
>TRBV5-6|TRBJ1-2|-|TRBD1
TGTGCCAGCAGCTCCAACAGGGGGTATGGCTACACCTTC
CASSSNRGYGYTF
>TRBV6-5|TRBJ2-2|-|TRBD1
TGTGCCAGCAGTTCCGGACAGGGTCACACCGGGGAGCTGTTTTTT
CASSSGQGHTGELFF
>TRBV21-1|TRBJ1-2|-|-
TGTGCCAGCAGCAACAGGCAATTTATGTCTAACTATGGCTACACCTTC
CASSNRQFMSNYGYTF
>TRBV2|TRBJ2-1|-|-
TGTGCCAGCAGTGAAGCCGCAACTAGGACCCTTCGGAATGAGCAGTTCTTC
CASSEAATRTLRNEQFF
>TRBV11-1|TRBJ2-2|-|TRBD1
TGTGCCAGCAGTTATGGACCAGGGGGCCGCACCGGGGAGCTGTTTTTT
CASSYGPGGRTGELFF
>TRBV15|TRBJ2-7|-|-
TGTGCCACCAGCAGAGATCTCCAGGACTACGAGCAGTACTTC
CATSRDLQDYEQYF
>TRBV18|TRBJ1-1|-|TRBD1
TGTGCCAGCGGGACAGCCTATATTCCTGAAGCTTTCTTT
CASGTAYIPEAFF